This T cell receptor (beta chain) was sequenced during a study of blood T cell repertoires in COVID-19. Authors' data handling: Amplification with reference gene primers provided the estimates of nucleated cell counts. The method was immunoSEQ multiplex PCR; TCRdb's version includes in-frame clones alone and lacks a portion of them. That table furnishes V, J and clone size, whereas the DNA furnished D and trimming. The sample lists tens of thousands of clones, about 91% seen once, with around 3.4% in the top ten. This sequence was found in a middle-aged man with COVID-19, enrolled during active disease. What was sequenced was peripheral blood.

The DNA for the CDR3 is TGTGCCAGCAGTATGGGGGAGGGAGCCTTTAACTATGGCTACACCTTC. This translates into CASSMGEGAFNYGYTF. The chain has TRBV7-8 and TRBJ1-2, with TRBD1 as a possible D gene (5 bases). Germline V gene data show CDR1 as SGHVS and CDR2 as FQNEAQ. Trimming left V 6 bases short and J 1 base short, with 18 bases between. The CDR3 runs to 16 residues.